This T cell receptor (beta chain) was captured in a study of T cell responses to AZD1222 COVID-19 vaccine. The method was immunoSEQ multiplex PCR; TCRdb's version includes in-frame clones alone and lacks a portion of them. The sample has about 200,000 clones, just over 90% seen once. Whole-study findings and limits: Increases in Spike-specific TCR breadth and depth were seen after two AZD1222 doses. Every sample of the repertoires postdated the peak T cell response.

Germline loops: CDR1 MDHEN, CDR2 SYDVKM. Trimming shortened V by 7 bases and J by 2 bases, and 23 bases separated the two germline ends. This CDR3 comprises 17 residues. Remarks on this clone: Its target is not known.

The sequence derives from an adult who received the AZD1222 COVID-19 vaccine. The genes are TRBV28 and TRBJ1-2, with D unresolved. Sequenced here: peripheral blood, sampled 28 days after the second AZD1222 dose. In DNA, the CDR3 is TGTGCCAGCAACCCAATAGCTACAGCATACCTAAACTATGGCTACACCTTC. Its translation is CASNPIATAYLNYGYTF.